A selection of T cell receptor beta chains follows, all from one sample in a study of T cell responses to AZD1222 COVID-19 vaccine. Here immunoSEQ multiplex PCR was the method, and the copy in TCRdb shows in-frame clones only, minus some. The sample has about 70,000 clones, 84% seen once. The sample in question was peripheral blood, obtained on day 0 of AZD1222 vaccination. Source of these receptors: an adult in good health. CDR3s include the opening cysteine and the closing phenylalanine or tryptophan. The order of the fields is CDR3 DNA, CDR3 protein, J gene, V gene, D gene, clone size. A D gene is named only where the DNA matches it firmly. Clone sizes are given selectively: once, few, many, or a class where the clone is expanded.

cdr3_nt: TGCGCCAGCAGCCGGGGACGGAATGAGGGGACTGAAGCTTTCTTT
cdr3_aa: CASSRGRNEGTEAFF
j_call: TRBJ1-1
v_call: TRBV5-1
d_call: .
clone_size: .

cdr3_nt: TGTGCCACCAGCAGAGATCGGGACACAGATACGCAGTATTTT
cdr3_aa: CATSRDRDTDTQYF
j_call: TRBJ2-3
v_call: TRBV15
d_call: .
clone_size: few

cdr3_nt: TGTGCCTGGATCGTGGGGTCAACTGGCTACACCTTC
cdr3_aa: CAWIVGSTGYTF
j_call: TRBJ1-2
v_call: TRBV30
d_call: .
clone_size: .

cdr3_nt: TGTGCCACCAGTGATTACCGGCTAGGGGGCTACACCTTC
cdr3_aa: CATSDYRLGGYTF
j_call: TRBJ1-2
v_call: TRBV24-1
d_call: .
clone_size: .

cdr3_nt: TGTGCCAGCAGCTTGGCGACAGGGCTAACTTCACCCCTCCACTTT
cdr3_aa: CASSLATGLTSPLHF
j_call: TRBJ1-6
v_call: TRBV5-5
d_call: TRBD1
clone_size: .

cdr3_nt: TGTGCCAGCAGCCGATTTGGACAGGGAGGATTAGAGACCCAGTACTTC
cdr3_aa: CASSRFGQGGLETQYF
j_call: TRBJ2-5
v_call: TRBV7-3
d_call: TRBD1
clone_size: .

cdr3_nt: TGTGCCAGCAGCTTAGACCCCGGGGGCTACACCTTC
cdr3_aa: CASSLDPGGYTF
j_call: TRBJ1-2
v_call: TRBV7-2
d_call: .
clone_size: once

cdr3_nt: TGTGCCAGCAGCCAAGGGCGAAAGGATGAGCAGTTCTTC
cdr3_aa: CASSQGRKDEQFF
j_call: TRBJ2-1
v_call: TRBV3-1/TRBV3-2
d_call: .
clone_size: .

cdr3_nt: TGTGCCAGCTCCCCACCTCCGGGATACGAGCAGTACTTC
cdr3_aa: CASSPPPGYEQYF
j_call: TRBJ2-7
v_call: TRBV18
d_call: .
clone_size: few

cdr3_nt: TGTGCCAGTAGTCCGGACAGGGGGTGGAATTCACCCCTCCACTTT
cdr3_aa: CASSPDRGWNSPLHF
j_call: TRBJ1-6
v_call: TRBV19
d_call: TRBD1
clone_size: .

cdr3_nt: TGTGCCAGCAGCCGGCGGGCGCGGGGGACCTACGAGCAGTACTTC
cdr3_aa: CASSRRARGTYEQYF
j_call: TRBJ2-7
v_call: TRBV5-4
d_call: TRBD2
clone_size: once

cdr3_nt: TGTGCCAGCATGTCAGGGGTCACCGGGGAGCTGTTTTTT
cdr3_aa: CASMSGVTGELFF
j_call: TRBJ2-2
v_call: TRBV2
d_call: .
clone_size: .

cdr3_nt: TGTGCCAGCAGTAACACCGGGACAGGGTATGGCTACACCTTC
cdr3_aa: CASSNTGTGYGYTF
j_call: TRBJ1-2
v_call: TRBV6-5
d_call: TRBD1
clone_size: once

cdr3_nt: TGTGCCAGCAGCCAAGATCTAAGGGGGCTTGGGTACGAGCAGTACTTC
cdr3_aa: CASSQDLRGLGYEQYF
j_call: TRBJ2-7
v_call: TRBV3-1/TRBV3-2
d_call: TRBD1
clone_size: .

cdr3_nt: TGTGCCAGCAGCGAGGGATGGGGGGCTGTAGGTGAAGCTTTCTTT
cdr3_aa: CASSEGWGAVGEAFF
j_call: TRBJ1-1
v_call: TRBV7-2
d_call: .
clone_size: .

cdr3_nt: TGTGCCAGCAGCCCAACATCGTTTTTCACAGATACGCAGTATTTT
cdr3_aa: CASSPTSFFTDTQYF
j_call: TRBJ2-3
v_call: TRBV7-2
d_call: .
clone_size: .

cdr3_nt: TGTGCCATCAGTGAGAAGGAAGAAGTGAATGAGCAGTTCTTC
cdr3_aa: CAISEKEEVNEQFF
j_call: TRBJ2-1
v_call: TRBV10-3
d_call: .
clone_size: .

cdr3_nt: TGTGCCACCAGTGACCCTGGACAGGGGAATGAAAAACTGTTTTTT
cdr3_aa: CATSDPGQGNEKLFF
j_call: TRBJ1-4
v_call: TRBV24-1
d_call: TRBD1
clone_size: .

cdr3_nt: TGCGCCAGCAGAAAGGTGCCTAGCGGGGGGGTAAGCTACGAGCAGTACTTC
cdr3_aa: CASRKVPSGGVSYEQYF
j_call: TRBJ2-7
v_call: TRBV10-2
d_call: TRBD2
clone_size: once

cdr3_nt: TGTGCCACCAGCAGACAGGGGTATAATTCACCCCTCCACTTT
cdr3_aa: CATSRQGYNSPLHF
j_call: TRBJ1-6
v_call: TRBV15
d_call: .
clone_size: .

cdr3_nt: TGCAGCGTTTACTGGACAGGGGGCTACGAGCAGTACTTC
cdr3_aa: CSVYWTGGYEQYF
j_call: TRBJ2-7
v_call: TRBV29-1
d_call: TRBD1
clone_size: .

cdr3_nt: TGTGCTAGCAGCCGGGACTTTCTAGATACGCAGTATTTT
cdr3_aa: CASSRDFLDTQYF
j_call: TRBJ2-3
v_call: TRBV7-7
d_call: .
clone_size: .

cdr3_nt: TGCGCCAGCAGCTCGCAAGGACAGATGGATGAAAAACTGTTTTTT
cdr3_aa: CASSSQGQMDEKLFF
j_call: TRBJ1-4
v_call: TRBV5-1
d_call: .
clone_size: .

cdr3_nt: TGTGCCAGCAGCTTAGCTTCGGGAGTGAATTCACCCCTCCACTTT
cdr3_aa: CASSLASGVNSPLHF
j_call: TRBJ1-6
v_call: TRBV7-9
d_call: .
clone_size: .

cdr3_nt: TGCGCCAGCAGCCAAGATCGGAAAAACTATGGCTACACCTTC
cdr3_aa: CASSQDRKNYGYTF
j_call: TRBJ1-2
v_call: TRBV4-3
d_call: .
clone_size: few

cdr3_nt: TGTGCCAGCAGCTATCGACAGGGAGGAGGCTACACCTTC
cdr3_aa: CASSYRQGGGYTF
j_call: TRBJ1-2
v_call: TRBV3-1/TRBV3-2
d_call: TRBD1
clone_size: .

cdr3_nt: TGTGCCAGCAGTTTGAGAGACTATGGCTACACCTTC
cdr3_aa: CASSLRDYGYTF
j_call: TRBJ1-2
v_call: TRBV6-6
d_call: .
clone_size: .

cdr3_nt: TGTGCCAGCAGTTCGGATCCCAATCGGGGGCAGTTCTTC
cdr3_aa: CASSSDPNRGQFF
j_call: TRBJ2-1
v_call: TRBV6-5
d_call: .
clone_size: .

cdr3_nt: TGTGCCAGTACCGTAGCGGGGGGGCCGAGTGAGCAGTTCTTC
cdr3_aa: CASTVAGGPSEQFF
j_call: TRBJ2-1
v_call: TRBV19
d_call: TRBD2
clone_size: .